The 12 T cell receptor beta chains reported below all come from one sample, sequenced in a study of CD8 T cells in Susac syndrome. Reverse transcription used roughly 0.45 to 1 ug RNA and random hexamers. TCRdb reanalysed the immunoSEQ multiplex PCR reads using MiXCR and keeps one entry per CDR3 protein. This table has 150,000 to 200,000 distinct CDR3 sequences, about 94% appearing once. Input material: CD4+ T cells from PBMCs. The receptors derive from a human donor in good health.

This chain uses TRBV27 with TRBJ2-2; 8 bases match TRBD1. This CDR3 region has 14 residues. Per the germline V gene, CDR1 is MNHEY and CDR2 is SMNVEV (reference sequence). The V gene end was trimmed by 7 bases and the J gene end by 1 base; junction bases not matched to a gene: 2. The CDR3 DNA reads as TGTGCCAGCACGACAGGGGAGAACACCGGGGAGCTGTTTTTT. It is translated as CASTTGENTGELFF.

This chain joins TRBV7-2 and TRBJ1-4; D call uncertain. Trimming stripped 6 bases from V and 3 bases from J, with 8 bases between. In germline, CDR1 is SGHTA, CDR2 FQGNSA. The CDR3 consists of 13 residues. CDR3 bases: TGTGCCAGCAGTCCGGGTTCTAATGAAAAACTGTTTTTT. Translating gives CASSPGSNEKLFF.

This chain joins TRBV2 and TRBJ1-2; 8 nucleotides align to TRBD1. The junction had 1 base not matched to a gene; V was cut back by 6 bases and J by 4 bases. The CDR3 loop spans 12 amino acids. Germline V gene sequence: CDR1 SNHLY, CDR2 FYNNEI. The CDR3 DNA sequence: TGTGCCAGCAGGGGGACAGGCTATGGCTACACCTTC. Its translation: CASRGTGYGYTF.

The V gene is TRBV6-2 or TRBV6-3, the J gene TRBJ2-6; D remains unclear. This CDR3 has 17 residues. Germline V gives CDR1 MNHEY, CDR2 SVGEGT. V was cut by 5 bases and J by 0 bases, with 14 bases left in between. The CDR3 nucleotides read TGTGCCAGCAGTGCAGTCGTCAGCAGCTCTGGGGCCAACGTCCTGACTTTC. Translated, it gives CASSAVVSSSGANVLTF.

The chain employs TRBV30 and TRBJ2-7; tentative D call: TRBD1 (6 bases). The CDR3 consists of 19 residues. Trimming left V 3 bases short and J 2 bases short, with 29 bases between. The germline V gene encodes CDR1 GTSNPN and CDR2 SVGIG (reference sequence). The CDR3 region has the DNA TGTGCCTGGAGCCCGATACACATCCCGCAGGGGCTCCTCGCCTACGAGCAGTACGTC. This codes for CAWSPIHIPQGLLAYEQYV.

The V and J genes are TRBV5-1 and TRBJ2-5; 9 bases map to TRBD2. The CDR3 spans 16 residues. Per the germline V gene, CDR1 is SGHRS and CDR2 is YFSETQ. J gave up 5 bases and V 5 bases, and 13 bases lay outside the gene matches. The CDR3 DNA reads TGCGCCAGCAGATCTGTCGGCGGGGGGGCGAGGGAGACCCAGTACTTC. Translation gives CASRSVGGGARETQYF.

The chain combines TRBV5-1 with TRBJ2-4, with 8 nucleotides matching TRBD1. CDR3 size: 16 residues. Germline V gives CDR1 SGHRS, CDR2 YFSETQ. J lost 1 base, V lost 4 bases, and 7 bases had no gene match. CDR3 sequence (DNA): TGCGCCAGCAGCCTGGACAGGGTCATGGCCAAAAACATTCAGTACTTC. Translating it yields CASSLDRVMAKNIQYF.

This clonotype was found once. The V and J genes are TRBV6-5 and TRBJ2-7, with a possible D match to TRBD2 (5 bases). Germline CDR1 MNHEY, CDR2 SVGAGI. The V end lost 5 bases, the J end lost 6 bases, and 11 bases lay between the germline ends. The CDR3 consists of 12 residues. This CDR3 reads CASSDLRGEQYF. CDR3 in DNA: TGTGCCAGCAGTGACCTTCGGGGCGAGCAGTACTTC.

V is TRBV3-1 and J is TRBJ1-5; D remains ambiguous. The CDR3 is made up of 14 amino acids. Germline values: CDR1 LGHDT, CDR2 YNNKEL (reference sequence). V shed 1 base and J shed 7 bases, with 11 bases lying between them. CDR3 sequence (DNA): TGTGCCAGCAGCCAAGCGGGGTCTAGGCAGCCCCAGCATTTT. This codes for CASSQAGSRQPQHF.

The V and J genes are TRBV5-6 and TRBJ2-3, with a tentative D call TRBD2 (6 bases). Deletions cut 0 bases from V and 4 bases from J, with 12 bases between. This CDR3 region has 15 residues. Germline loops: CDR1 SGHDT, CDR2 YYEEEE. The CDR3 protein is CASSLDARGSDTQYF. DNA for the CDR3: TGTGCCAGCAGCTTGGACGCGCGGGGTTCAGATACGCAGTATTTT.

V gene TRBV2 combines with J gene TRBJ2-2; TRBD2 might be the D (7 bases). In germline, CDR1 is SNHLY, CDR2 FYNNEI. This CDR3 is 14 amino acids long. V was trimmed by 6 bases and J by 6 bases, leaving 14 bases between them. In nucleotides, the CDR3 is TGTGCCAGCAGCGTCCGGGGGGCAGCCGGGGAGCTGTTTTTT. This encodes CASSVRGAAGELFF. The variable domain in full, with the rest retrieved from reference TRBV2 and TRBJ2-2, is EPEVTQTPSHQVTQMGQEVILRCVPISNHLYFYWYRQILGQKVEFLVSFYNNEISEKSEIFDDQFSVERPDGSNFTLKIRSTKLEDSAMYFCASSVRGAAGELFFGEGSRLTVL.

This clonotype was observed once. The V gene is TRBV18, the J gene TRBJ2-7; possible D gene TRBD1, 5 bases. From germline, CDR1 is KGHSH and CDR2 LQKENI. The CDR3 contains 15 residues. Trimming cost V 3 bases and J 2 bases, with 14 bases left between them. CDR3 sequence: CASSPPGVGAYEQYF. The CDR3 region has the DNA TGTGCCAGCTCACCCCCGGGTGTAGGGGCCTACGAGCAGTACTTC.